Presented here are 30 T cell receptor beta chains from one specimen sequenced in a study of post-analysis software for immune sequencing data. Their antigens remain unidentified. Whole-study results and caveats: Controls had lower frequencies than patients of four or five TRBV segments, which included TRBV5-6, TRBV5-1 and TRBV20-1.

Prepared TCR beta cDNA libraries contained unique molecular identifiers. Each CDR3 protein gets one entry after TCRdb re-called the PCR reads with MiXCR. Found here are some 690,000 distinct CDR3 sequences, 55% to 60% of them singletons; the top ten hold about 11%. Sequences were obtained from blood. The receptor set was obtained from a girl under 10 years old with multiple sclerosis.

The J gene is TRBJ2-1, the V gene TRBV20-1, with 8 bases lining up with TRBD2. After removal of 0 bases from V and 8 bases from J, the junction contained 3 bases not matched to a gene. CDR3 size: 13 residues. CDR1 is DFQATT and CDR2 is SNEGSKA in the germline V gene (reference sequence). Here the CDR3 reads CSARELAVDEQFF. CDR3 DNA: TGCAGTGCTAGAGAACTAGCGGTTGATGAGCAGTTCTTC.

The V call is TRBV2, the J call TRBJ2-7; tentative D call: TRBD2 (5 bases). The last part of the DNA fits TRBJ2-5 better; the J call may be wrong. CDR1 SNHLY and CDR2 FYNNEI come from the germline V gene. The CDR3 is made up of 13 amino acids. CDR3: CASTRTFPETQYF. The CDR3 region has the DNA TGTGCCAGCACCAGGACTTTCCCAGAGACCCAGTACTTC.

V and J are TRBV7-3 and TRBJ2-1, with 8 positions matching TRBD2. J lost 6 bases, V lost 5 bases, and 9 bases had no gene match. Germline CDR1 SGHTA, CDR2 FQGTGA. This CDR3 has 15 residues. The CDR3 nucleotides read TGTGCCAGCAGCGCCGGACTAGCCCCGGGCAATGAGCAGTTCTTC. Residues: CASSAGLAPGNEQFF. The variable domain in full, with the rest retrieved from reference TRBV7-3 and TRBJ2-1, is GAGVSQTPSNKVTEKGKYVELRCDPISGHTALYWYRQSLGQGPEFLIYFQGTGAADDSGLPNDRFFAVRPEGSVSTLKIQRTERGDSAVYLCASSAGLAPGNEQFFGPGTRLTVL.

The V and J genes are TRBV5-5 and TRBJ2-1, with 12 nucleotides matching TRBD2. This CDR3 contains 18 residues. CDR1 is SGHKS, CDR2 YYEKEE, per germline (reference sequence). The trim removed 0 bases at V and 10 bases at J, leaving 14 bases unmatched. This CDR3 reads CASSLERSETSGRSEQFF. CDR3 in DNA: TGTGCCAGCAGCTTGGAAAGGAGCGAGACTAGCGGGAGAAGCGAGCAGTTCTTC. Filled out from reference TRBV5-5 and TRBJ2-1, the complete variable domain reads DAGVTQSPTHLIKTRGQQVTLRCSPISGHKSVSWYQQVLGQGPQFIFQYYEKEERGRGNFPDRFSARQFPNYSSELNVNALLLGDSALYLCASSLERSETSGRSEQFFGPGTRLTVL.

There are a few counts of this clonotype. This sequence joins TRBV20-1 and TRBJ2-7, with TRBD2 matching over 7 bases. The CDR3 consists of 14 residues. CDR1 and CDR2 from the germline V gene are DFQATT and SNEGSKA (reference sequence). V shed 3 bases and J 3 bases; nucleotides not matched to a gene: 8. Written as DNA, the CDR3 is TGCAGTGCTAGCCGGCCTAGCGGAAACTACGAGCAGTACTTC. Encoded protein: CSASRPSGNYEQYF.

This clonotype was picked up a small number of times. The chain recombines TRBV12-3 or TRBV12-4 with TRBJ2-7; 8 nucleotides align to TRBD1. This CDR3 contains 13 residues. The J segment lost 6 bases and the V segment lost 6 bases, leaving 7 bases of the junction unmatched. For the CDR3, the DNA is TGTGCCAGCAGCCGGACAGGGCTGACCGAGCAGTACTTC. Translated: CASSRTGLTEQYF.

The chain recombines TRBV20-1 with TRBJ2-7, with D possibly being TRBD1 (6 bases). The V end was cut by 3 bases, the J end by 1 base, with 16 bases between. Germline V gene sequence: CDR1 DFQATT, CDR2 SNEGSKA (reference sequence). CDR3 size: 15 residues. The DNA of the CDR3 is TGCAGTGCTAGGTTAGCCCGGGACACTTCCTACGAGCAGTACTTC. Residues: CSARLARDTSYEQYF.

This clonotype was seen once. This chain joins TRBV5-1 and TRBJ2-1; 8 bases agree with TRBD2. V dropped 6 bases and J dropped 2; count of bases not matched to a gene: 10. Germline V gene data show CDR1 as SGHRS and CDR2 as YFSETQ. There are 16 residues in the CDR3. Here the CDR3 DNA reads TGCGCCAGCACCAGCGGGAGAATCAGTACCTACAATGAGCAGTTCTTC. Its protein product is CASTSGRISTYNEQFF.

CDR3 sequence reads: CASSQGLAGPLGETQYF. CDR3 DNA: TGTGCCAGCAGCCAAGGACTAGCGGGGCCACTTGGAGAGACCCAGTACTTC. This chain links TRBV12-3 or TRBV12-4 with TRBJ2-5; 12 nucleotides agree with TRBD2. The CDR3 spans 17 residues. After removal of 6 bases from V and 4 bases from J, the junction contained 12 bases not matched to a gene.

This chain connects TRBV25-1 to TRBJ1-2, with 9 bases aligning to TRBD1. The CDR3 totals 15 residues. With 3 bases clipped from V and 2 bases from J, the junction kept 4 bases outside the gene matches. CDR1 and CDR2 from the germline V gene are MGHDK and SYGVNS. The CDR3 coding sequence is TGTGCCAGCAGTGACGGACAGGGGAACAACTATGGCTACACCTTC. Translated: CASSDGQGNNYGYTF.

The chain carries TRBV11-3 and TRBJ1-1; 7 nucleotides line up with TRBD1. CDR1 is SGHNT, CDR2 YENEEA, per germline. The trim removed 5 bases at V and 6 bases at J, leaving 9 bases unmatched. The CDR3 sequence is 14 residues long. The CDR3 spells CASSPKGAWAEAFF. The CDR3 DNA sequence: TGTGCCAGCAGCCCCAAGGGGGCGTGGGCTGAAGCTTTCTTT.

Note on this clonotype: At one end, the junction sequence differs from germline, possibly due to a read error. The chain employs TRBV5-1 and TRBJ2-5, with D perhaps being TRBD1 or TRBD2 (5 bases each). This CDR3 spans 15 amino acids. Looked up from germline, CDR1 is SGHRS and CDR2 is YFSETQ. CDR3: CTSSFSGSWGETQYF. For the CDR3, the DNA is TGCACCAGCAGCTTTTCAGGGAGTTGGGGAGAGACCCAGTACTTC.

The CDR3 loop is CASSLRDRVSETQYF. The CDR3 region has the DNA TGTGCCAGCAGCTTGAGGGACAGGGTTAGCGAGACCCAGTACTTC. This rearrangement joins TRBV5-4 to TRBJ2-5; 9 bases agree with TRBD1. This CDR3 comprises 15 residues. Germline trimming cut 1 base from V and 5 bases from J; bases unmatched to any gene: 6. Germline V gene data show CDR1 as SGHNT and CDR2 as YYREEE (reference sequence).

In DNA form, the CDR3 reads TGTGCCTGGACGGGGGGTCAGGGAAACATTCAGTACTTC. This encodes CAWTGGQGNIQYF. The chain has TRBV30 and TRBJ2-4, with 7 bases lining up with TRBD2. From germline, CDR1 is GTSNPN and CDR2 SVGIG (reference sequence). V trimming: 4 bases; J trimming: 6 bases; junction bases outside the gene matches: 6. CDR3 length: 13 amino acids.

This clonotype was counted a few times. The chain is built from TRBV6-1 and TRBJ1-5; no firm D call. The CDR3 covers 17 residues. Germline V gene lookup returns CDR1 MNHNS and CDR2 SASEGT. Trimming removed 6 bases at V and 3 bases at J, with 21 bases between. DNA of the CDR3: TGTGCCAGCAGCCCTTCAACCGGGGAAGCCTTCAATCAGCCCCAGCATTTT. Translated: CASSPSTGEAFNQPQHF.

Only a few counts were recorded for this clonotype. The chain links TRBV29-1 to TRBJ2-7; 7 bases are shared with TRBD1. This CDR3 is built from 14 residues. V was clipped by 0 bases and J by 4 bases; unmatched bases: 6. Germline values: CDR1 SQVTM, CDR2 ANQGSEA. The CDR3 region is CSVEDPQGPYEQYF. DNA for the CDR3: TGCAGCGTTGAAGATCCACAGGGGCCTTACGAGCAGTACTTC.

This clonotype has a handful of counts. For the CDR3, the DNA is TGCGCCAGCAGCCATGCTAGCGGGAGAAACAATGAGCAGTTCTTC. Translating it yields CASSHASGRNNEQFF. This chain links TRBV5-1 with TRBJ2-1, with 10 bases fitting TRBD2. In germline, CDR1 is SGHRS, CDR2 YFSETQ. The CDR3 has 15 amino acids. V lost 4 bases to trimming and J lost 5 bases; unmatched junction nucleotides: 6.

This clonotype was recorded only once. V and J are TRBV6-6 and TRBJ1-2; 9 bases map to TRBD1. V lost 6 bases, J lost 4 bases, and 12 bases stayed unmatched. The germline V gene has CDR1 MNHNY and CDR2 SVGAGI (reference sequence). The CDR3 covers 16 residues. The CDR3 DNA sequence: TGTGCCAGCAGATCGGGACAGGGAGGAGGGAGCTATGGCTACACCTTC. This codes for CASRSGQGGGSYGYTF.

The chain uses TRBV29-1 and TRBJ2-3; D call uncertain. The V end lost 2 bases, the J end lost 2 bases, and 8 bases lay between the germline ends. The CDR3 has 13 residues. CDR1 SQVTM and CDR2 ANQGSEA come from the germline V gene. The CDR3 nucleotides are TGCAGCGTTGAATGGCAGACCACAGATACGCAGTATTTT. Amino acid sequence: CSVEWQTTDTQYF.

V is TRBV20-1 and J is TRBJ1-2, with 7 bases fitting TRBD1. CDR3 length: 14 amino acids. Germline CDR1 reads DFQATT; CDR2 reads SNEGSKA (reference sequence). V trimming: 6 bases; J trimming: 11 bases; junction bases outside the gene matches: 18. In DNA form, the CDR3 reads TGCAGTGCCAGCCTAAACGACAGGGCTATGGGGTACACCTTC. Translating it yields CSASLNDRAMGYTF.

This chain connects TRBV6-5 to TRBJ1-1; 7 positions match TRBD1. The germline gives CDR1 MNHEY, CDR2 SVGAGI. This CDR3 has 14 residues. Trimming at V came to 5 bases and at J to 6 bases, leaving 9 bases not matched to a gene. The DNA for the CDR3 is TGTGCCAGCAGTAATACCCTAGGGGGCTCTGAAGCTTTCTTT. Amino acid sequence: CASSNTLGGSEAFF.

The chain recombines TRBV7-2 with TRBJ1-1, with 7 bases identical to TRBD1. The junction had 11 bases not matched to a gene; V was cut back by 5 bases and J by 5 bases. The CDR3 has 15 amino acids. Germline-derived CDR1 and CDR2 are SGHTA and FQGNSA. The CDR3 DNA sequence: TGTGCCAGCAGCCAGCTTCAGGGGGTGGGGACTGAAGCTTTCTTT. It encodes CASSQLQGVGTEAFF.

This chain uses TRBV7-9 with TRBJ2-1; D ambiguous. Germline CDR1 reads SEHNR; CDR2 reads FQNEAQ (reference sequence). The CDR3 totals 14 residues. The ends were cut back, 6 bases at V and 10 bases at J, with 19 bases in the middle. Here the CDR3 DNA reads TGTGCCAGCAGGGTAATCAGTTTCTCTTCCGAGCAGTTCTTC. It translates to CASRVISFSSEQFF. Combining the CDR3 with reference TRBV7-9 and TRBJ2-1 gives the whole variable domain DTGVSQNPRHKITKRGQNVTFRCDPISEHNRLYWYRQTLGQGPEFLTYFQNEAQLEKSRLLSDRFSAERPKGSFSTLEIQRTEQGDSAMYLCASRVISFSSEQFFGPGTRLTVL.

This clonotype has more than one count but fewer than ten. V is TRBV28 and J is TRBJ2-4; 8 nucleotides align to TRBD1. With 8 bases clipped from V and 2 bases from J, the junction kept 5 bases outside the gene matches. The CDR3 consists of 14 residues. Germline CDR1 reads MDHEN; CDR2 reads SYDVKM. The chain's CDR3 is CASRDRRSKNIQYF. The CDR3 DNA is TGTGCCAGCCGGGACAGGAGATCCAAAAACATTCAGTACTTC. Filled out from reference TRBV28 and TRBJ2-4, the complete variable domain reads DVKVTQSSRYLVKRTGEKVFLECVQDMDHENMFWYRQDPGLGLRLIYFSYDVKMKEKGDIPEGYSVSREKKERFSLILESASTNQTSMYLCASRDRRSKNIQYFGAGTRLSVL.

Here the CDR3 reads CASSGTGARLADTQYF. Here the CDR3 DNA reads TGTGCCAGCAGCGGCACGGGGGCTCGTTTAGCAGATACGCAGTATTTT. The chain links TRBV5-6 to TRBJ2-3; D assignment may be TRBD1 or TRBD2 (6 bases each). Trimming stripped 4 bases from V and 4 bases from J, with 19 bases between. This CDR3 region has 16 residues. Germline-derived CDR1 and CDR2 are SGHDT and YYEEEE.

The J gene is TRBJ2-3, the V gene TRBV2; D gene uncertain. V was cut by 4 bases and J by 9 bases, with 17 bases left in between. The CDR3 has 14 amino acids. Germline V gene sequence: CDR1 SNHLY, CDR2 FYNNEI. The CDR3 nucleotides read TGTGCCAGCAGTGCCTCCGTAGGACGGGCCACGCAGTATTTT. It encodes CASSASVGRATQYF.

This clonotype showed up just a few times. The CDR3 bases are TGCAGCGTTGCCCGTCTAGCGGGCTCGGGATCCTACGAGCAGTACTTC. It specifies CSVARLAGSGSYEQYF. V and J are TRBV29-1 and TRBJ2-7; 8 bases are a match to TRBD2. Trimming at V came to 4 bases and at J to 1 base, leaving 12 bases not matched to a gene. CDR1 and CDR2 from the germline V gene are SQVTM and ANQGSEA. The CDR3 runs 16 residues.

This clonotype has just a few counts. This sequence joins TRBV12-3 or TRBV12-4 and TRBJ2-1; D unclear. CDR3 length: 14 residues. V was pared by 5 bases and J by 4 bases, with 12 bases between. Here the CDR3 reads CASSPRTDYNEQFF. The CDR3 DNA follows: TGTGCCAGCAGTCCACGGACGGATTACAATGAGCAGTTCTTC.

The rearrangement uses TRBV9 and TRBJ2-5; D remains ambiguous. The V gene's germline CDR1 is SGDLS and CDR2 YYNGEE. CDR3 size: 14 residues. Trimming removed 4 bases at V and 0 bases at J, with 10 bases between. CDR3 DNA: TGTGCCAGCAGCCCTACAGTATACCAAGAGACCCAGTACTTC. Protein: CASSPTVYQETQYF.

In this sample, this clonotype turned up many times. The V and J genes are TRBV20-1 and TRBJ2-1, with 12 bases aligning to TRBD2. Germline values: CDR1 DFQATT, CDR2 SNEGSKA (reference sequence). This CDR3 spans 18 amino acids. J was trimmed by 9 bases and V by 0 bases; bases with no gene match: 15. The CDR3 here is CSARDYTDPSGRAFEQFF. CDR3 nucleotide sequence: TGCAGTGCTAGAGATTATACGGATCCTAGCGGGAGGGCATTTGAGCAGTTCTTC.